This TCR beta chain comes out of a study of CD8 T cells in Susac syndrome. Patients having Susac syndrome satisfied recently defined diagnostic criteria for definite or probable disease. This CDR3 is 14 amino acids long. The V gene's germline CDR1 is SGDLS and CDR2 YYNGEE. V lost 7 bases and J lost 4; bases outside the gene matches: 6. With random hexamers, reverse transcription was performed on 0.5 to 1 ug of RNA. MiXCR, run by TCRdb on the immunoSEQ multiplex PCR reads, gives a single entry per CDR3 protein. The table shows over 150,000 distinct CDR3 sequences, with just under 95% occurring only once.

The clonotype originates from a human donor with Susac syndrome. This chain uses TRBV9 with TRBJ2-5; 11 positions agree with TRBD1. What was sequenced was CD4+ T cells from PBMCs. The CDR3 loop reads CASARDRGSETQYF. The CDR3 coding sequence is TGTGCCAGCGCCCGGGACAGGGGGTCAGAGACCCAGTACTTC.